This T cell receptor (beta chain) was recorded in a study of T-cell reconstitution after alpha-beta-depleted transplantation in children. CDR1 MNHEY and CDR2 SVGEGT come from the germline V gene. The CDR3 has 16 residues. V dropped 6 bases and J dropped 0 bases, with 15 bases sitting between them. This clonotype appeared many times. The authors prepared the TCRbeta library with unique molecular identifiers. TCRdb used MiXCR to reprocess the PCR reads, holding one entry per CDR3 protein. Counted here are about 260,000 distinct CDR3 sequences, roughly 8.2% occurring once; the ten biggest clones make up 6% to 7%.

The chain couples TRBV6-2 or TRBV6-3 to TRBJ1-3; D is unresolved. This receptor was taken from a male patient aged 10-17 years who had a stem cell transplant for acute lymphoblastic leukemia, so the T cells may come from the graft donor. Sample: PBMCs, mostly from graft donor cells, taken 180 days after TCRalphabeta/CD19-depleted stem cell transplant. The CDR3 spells CASSATGPFSGNTIYF. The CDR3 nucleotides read TGTGCCAGCAGCGCCACCGGACCGTTCTCTGGAAACACCATATATTTT.